These T cell receptor beta chains were read from a single sample in a study of blood T cell repertoires in COVID-19. Data came from immunoSEQ multiplex PCR; TCRdb stores just in-frame clones and leaves some out. Counted here are 150,000 to 200,000 clones, 75% to 85% occurring once; the ten biggest clones make up around a sixth. The sequencing input was PBMCs or T cells enriched from blood (not recorded which). These receptors all come from a woman aged 45 to 65 with acute COVID-19. CDR3s leave out the opening cysteine and the closing phenylalanine or tryptophan. The order of the fields is J gene, D gene, V gene, CDR3 protein. D genes are given only for firm matches.

J gene: TRBJ2-6; D gene: TRBD2; V gene: TRBV19; CDR3 protein: ASSTTPLAGGPGANVLT
J gene: TRBJ1-2; D gene: -; V gene: TRBV10-3; CDR3 protein: AISEGTGGDYGYT
J gene: TRBJ1-3; D gene: TRBD1; V gene: TRBV11-2; CDR3 protein: ASSLGQGISGNTIY
J gene: TRBJ1-5; D gene: TRBD1; V gene: TRBV6-5; CDR3 protein: ASSSDRGNQPQH
J gene: TRBJ1-1; D gene: TRBD1; V gene: TRBV7-8; CDR3 protein: ASSLGRGPVNTEAF
J gene: TRBJ1-5; D gene: -; V gene: TRBV4-1; CDR3 protein: ASSQGPRSKVPDRPQH
J gene: TRBJ1-2; D gene: TRBD1; V gene: TRBV7-2; CDR3 protein: ASSPKGTGDGYT
J gene: TRBJ2-2; D gene: TRBD1; V gene: TRBV28; CDR3 protein: ASKPGQAPGELF
J gene: TRBJ2-3; D gene: TRBD2; V gene: TRBV2; CDR3 protein: ASTGGSRTDTQY
J gene: TRBJ2-5; D gene: TRBD2; V gene: TRBV7-8; CDR3 protein: ASSRRGERGTQY
J gene: TRBJ2-1; D gene: -; V gene: TRBV6-5; CDR3 protein: ASSRGYEQF
J gene: TRBJ2-2; D gene: -; V gene: TRBV5-1; CDR3 protein: ASSLDSGDTGELF
J gene: TRBJ1-1; D gene: -; V gene: TRBV19; CDR3 protein: ASRNKANTEAF
J gene: TRBJ2-3; D gene: TRBD2; V gene: TRBV7-2; CDR3 protein: ASSLGVAGNTDTQY
J gene: TRBJ1-3; D gene: -; V gene: TRBV10-1; CDR3 protein: ASSESVPRIGNTIY
J gene: TRBJ2-5; D gene: -; V gene: TRBV28; CDR3 protein: ASSFWEGGETQY
J gene: TRBJ1-2; D gene: -; V gene: TRBV7-9; CDR3 protein: ASSLTGLANDGYT
J gene: TRBJ1-2; D gene: -; V gene: TRBV2; CDR3 protein: ETGNYGYT
J gene: TRBJ2-3; D gene: TRBD1; V gene: TRBV27; CDR3 protein: ASGDRGFSDTQY
J gene: TRBJ1-2; D gene: -; V gene: TRBV19; CDR3 protein: ASSIGSRQGSSGYT
J gene: TRBJ1-1; D gene: -; V gene: TRBV28; CDR3 protein: ASSLFTVNTEAF
J gene: TRBJ1-5; D gene: -; V gene: TRBV28; CDR3 protein: ASTSTLRGPQH
J gene: TRBJ2-1; D gene: -; V gene: TRBV3-1/TRBV3-2; CDR3 protein: ASSQVGGTYNEQF
J gene: TRBJ2-3; D gene: TRBD2; V gene: TRBV4-2; CDR3 protein: ASSPKTLAGSDTQY
J gene: TRBJ1-3; D gene: -; V gene: TRBV28; CDR3 protein: ASSSMDSLGNTIY
J gene: TRBJ1-3; D gene: -; V gene: TRBV7-6; CDR3 protein: ASSLEGRGSGNTIY
J gene: TRBJ2-3; D gene: -; V gene: TRBV5-1; CDR3 protein: ASSLGASLRTDTQY
J gene: TRBJ2-2; D gene: -; V gene: TRBV9; CDR3 protein: ASSPRTPHTGELF
J gene: TRBJ1-2; D gene: -; V gene: TRBV29-1; CDR3 protein: SVEGQGSGYT
J gene: TRBJ2-1; D gene: TRBD2; V gene: TRBV6-4; CDR3 protein: ASSERGPKF
J gene: TRBJ1-2; D gene: TRBD1; V gene: TRBV5-1; CDR3 protein: ASSLQGGNYGYT
J gene: TRBJ1-5; D gene: -; V gene: TRBV5-8; CDR3 protein: ASSLSSHGPQH
J gene: TRBJ1-1; D gene: -; V gene: TRBV6-1; CDR3 protein: ASSDHEKGLLEAF
J gene: TRBJ2-3; D gene: -; V gene: TRBV2; CDR3 protein: ASSDIGQRGDTQY
J gene: TRBJ2-2; D gene: TRBD1; V gene: TRBV4-1; CDR3 protein: ASSQDRQGTGELF
J gene: TRBJ1-1; D gene: -; V gene: TRBV6-5; CDR3 protein: ASRILADTEAF
J gene: TRBJ2-1; D gene: TRBD2; V gene: TRBV15; CDR3 protein: ATSSPLHRLAGGRYNEQF
J gene: TRBJ2-4; D gene: TRBD1; V gene: TRBV19; CDR3 protein: ASGPGQGISRAKNIQY
J gene: TRBJ2-3; D gene: TRBD2; V gene: TRBV6-5; CDR3 protein: ASTGAGVITDTQY
J gene: TRBJ2-3; D gene: TRBD2; V gene: TRBV28; CDR3 protein: ASSPPPGLAGGRTDTQY
J gene: TRBJ1-4; D gene: -; V gene: TRBV9; CDR3 protein: ASSVGVATNEKLF
J gene: TRBJ1-2; D gene: -; V gene: TRBV28; CDR3 protein: ASRTLYGYT
J gene: TRBJ2-2; D gene: TRBD2; V gene: TRBV6-6; CDR3 protein: ASNPAGGRGTGELF
J gene: TRBJ2-1; D gene: -; V gene: TRBV13; CDR3 protein: ASSLPLQGGWGYNEQF
J gene: TRBJ2-1; D gene: TRBD1; V gene: TRBV19; CDR3 protein: ASSARTGGYNEQF
J gene: TRBJ2-3; D gene: -; V gene: TRBV3-1/TRBV3-2; CDR3 protein: ASSQDGAGLTDTQY
J gene: TRBJ2-3; D gene: -; V gene: TRBV11-2; CDR3 protein: ASSLEGIPSRDTQY
J gene: TRBJ1-6; D gene: TRBD1; V gene: TRBV28; CDR3 protein: ASSSDRVARSPLH
J gene: TRBJ2-5; D gene: -; V gene: TRBV5-1; CDR3 protein: ASSLDRGGETQY
J gene: TRBJ1-5; D gene: TRBD1; V gene: TRBV19; CDR3 protein: ASTRQGTYSNQPQH
J gene: TRBJ1-2; D gene: TRBD1; V gene: TRBV6-5; CDR3 protein: ASSLQGIDGYT
J gene: TRBJ2-5; D gene: TRBD1; V gene: TRBV5-1; CDR3 protein: ASSLTGIGQETQY
J gene: TRBJ1-1; D gene: -; V gene: TRBV6-5; CDR3 protein: ASSYGSGGITEAF
J gene: TRBJ1-4; D gene: -; V gene: TRBV7-9; CDR3 protein: ASSSQVGSQASNEKLF
J gene: TRBJ2-5; D gene: -; V gene: TRBV28; CDR3 protein: ASSLSWEYQETQY